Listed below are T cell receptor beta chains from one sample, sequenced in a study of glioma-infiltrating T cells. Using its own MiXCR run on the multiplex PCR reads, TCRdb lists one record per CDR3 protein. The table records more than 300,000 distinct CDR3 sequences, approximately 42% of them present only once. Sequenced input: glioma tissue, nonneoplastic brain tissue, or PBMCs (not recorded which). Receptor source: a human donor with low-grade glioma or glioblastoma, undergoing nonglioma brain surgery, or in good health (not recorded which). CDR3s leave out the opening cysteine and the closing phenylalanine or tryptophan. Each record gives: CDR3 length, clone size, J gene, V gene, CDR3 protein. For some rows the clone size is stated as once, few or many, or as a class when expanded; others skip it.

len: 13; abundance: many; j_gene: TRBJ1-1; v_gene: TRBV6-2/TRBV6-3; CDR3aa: ASSRPGLTAYEAF
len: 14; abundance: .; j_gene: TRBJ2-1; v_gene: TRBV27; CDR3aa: ASSLVGLAAINEQF
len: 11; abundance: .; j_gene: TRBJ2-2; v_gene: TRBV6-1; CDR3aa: ANQDGLGGELF
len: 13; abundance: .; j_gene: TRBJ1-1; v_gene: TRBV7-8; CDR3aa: ASSIEPLVEAEAF
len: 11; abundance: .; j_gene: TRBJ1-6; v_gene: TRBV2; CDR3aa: ASSPTQPEPLH
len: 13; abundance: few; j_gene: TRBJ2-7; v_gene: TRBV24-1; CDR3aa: ATSDSKEGTYEQY
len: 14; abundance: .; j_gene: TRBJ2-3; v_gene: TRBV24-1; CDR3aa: ATSDLRARGTDTQY
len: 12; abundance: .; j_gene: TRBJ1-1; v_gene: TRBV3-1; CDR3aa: ASSRRSIRTEAF
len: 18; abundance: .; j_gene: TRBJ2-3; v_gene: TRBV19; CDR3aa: ASSDVAGTSGRAHTDTQY
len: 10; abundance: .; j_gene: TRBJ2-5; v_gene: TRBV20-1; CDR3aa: SALDFQETQY
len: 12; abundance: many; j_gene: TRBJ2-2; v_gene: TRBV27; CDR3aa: ASKLAGITGELF
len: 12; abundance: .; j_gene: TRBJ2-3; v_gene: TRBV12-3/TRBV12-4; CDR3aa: ASSVSGGADTQY
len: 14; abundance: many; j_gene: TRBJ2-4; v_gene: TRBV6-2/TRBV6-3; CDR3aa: ASSYHGTISKNIQY
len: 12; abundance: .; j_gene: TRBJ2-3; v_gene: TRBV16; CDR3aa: ASSQLGLTDTQY
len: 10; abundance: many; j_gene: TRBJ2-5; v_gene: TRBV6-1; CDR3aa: ASSEWVETQY
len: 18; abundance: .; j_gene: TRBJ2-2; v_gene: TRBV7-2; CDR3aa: ASSQDRRGGPSANTGELF
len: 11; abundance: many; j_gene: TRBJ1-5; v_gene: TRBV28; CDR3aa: ASSLLENQPQH
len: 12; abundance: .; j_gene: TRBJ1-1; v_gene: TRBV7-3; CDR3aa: ASSSTRLGTEAF
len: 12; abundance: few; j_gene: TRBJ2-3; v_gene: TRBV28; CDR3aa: ASRDTTSTDTQY
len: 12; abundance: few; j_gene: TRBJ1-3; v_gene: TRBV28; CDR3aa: ATGGPRSGNTIY